This T cell receptor (beta chain) was recorded in a study of cytomegalovirus exposure and HLA in healthy donors. The study sampled nominally healthy donors, though unrecorded immune exposures were likely. The CDR3 covers 15 residues. V was clipped by 0 bases and J by 5 bases; unmatched bases: 3. CDR1 and CDR2 (germline): SGDLS, YYNGEE. This clone was seen only once. Its antigen is still unknown. Study findings and constraints: Information on immune exposure was restricted to one variable (CMV serostatus).

A multiplex PCR was run with 60 Vbeta primers and 13 Jbeta primers. Only in-frame clones appear in the TCRdb table, and some are missing; sequencing was by immunoSEQ multiplex PCR. The sample lists more than 150,000 clones, more than 65% occurring once. The sequence derives from a man aged 45-65 years in good health and CMV-seronegative. Material for sequencing was PBMCs. The J gene is TRBJ2-3, the V gene TRBV9; 10 nucleotides align to TRBD1. The CDR3 region is CASSVGTGGVDTQYF. The DNA for the CDR3 is TGTGCCAGCAGCGTAGGGACAGGGGGAGTAGATACGCAGTATTTT.